Listed below are T cell receptor beta chains from one sample, sequenced in a study of cytomegalovirus exposure and HLA in healthy donors. Profiling relied on immunoSEQ multiplex PCR, and the TCRdb table lists in-frame clones only, not all of them. The sample has around 120,000 clones; approximately 80% are singletons. Sequenced sample: PBMCs. Receptor source: a woman aged 35 to 49 in good health and CMV-seronegative. CDR3s include the opening cysteine and the closing phenylalanine or tryptophan. Part of the rows lack a size; the others show once, few, many or a class for expanded clones.

size: -
J: TRBJ2-5
V: TRBV2
CDR3: CASSGISGRGETQYF

size: -
J: TRBJ1-5
V: TRBV7-2
CDR3: CASSLALQGQPQHF

size: -
J: TRBJ1-3
V: TRBV11-2
CDR3: CASSSGLTGVVRNTIYF

size: -
J: TRBJ1-5
V: TRBV6-5
CDR3: CASSPGTGGRQPQHF

size: -
J: TRBJ2-2
V: TRBV29-1
CDR3: CSARSNTGELFF

size: -
J: TRBJ1-1
V: TRBV4-3
CDR3: CASSHLDRGEAFF

size: few
J: TRBJ2-7
V: TRBV5-1
CDR3: CASRTDSYEQYF

size: -
J: TRBJ2-7
V: TRBV5-1
CDR3: CASSLQGGGGYEQYF

size: -
J: TRBJ2-2
V: TRBV7-9
CDR3: CASSPRPAGLNTGELFF

size: -
J: TRBJ1-2
V: TRBV27
CDR3: CASSGAANYGYTF

size: -
J: TRBJ1-2
V: TRBV5-1
CDR3: CASSLTDEPAYGYTF

size: -
J: TRBJ2-7
V: TRBV27
CDR3: CASTWAKKSLGTLLSHEQYF

size: few
J: TRBJ1-5
V: TRBV19
CDR3: CASSEGTGSNQPQHF

size: -
J: TRBJ1-1
V: TRBV9
CDR3: CASSLKGDWGDTEAFF

size: -
J: TRBJ2-5
V: TRBV28
CDR3: CASSLSGGIGDETQYF

size: -
J: TRBJ2-3
V: TRBV4-1
CDR3: CASSQGAGVGTDTQYF

size: once
J: TRBJ2-7
V: TRBV27
CDR3: CASSSAGLAPEQYF

size: -
J: TRBJ2-5
V: TRBV14
CDR3: CASSRSGGGSGETQYF

size: -
J: TRBJ2-6
V: TRBV9
CDR3: CASSVDTGMTGANVLTF

size: -
J: TRBJ1-2
V: TRBV4-3
CDR3: CASSQDGRGGADGYTF

size: -
J: TRBJ2-1
V: TRBV4-2
CDR3: CASSQVIRDRLNNEQFF

size: -
J: TRBJ2-2
V: TRBV7-3
CDR3: CASSLGHLDTGELFF

size: -
J: TRBJ2-5
V: TRBV6-1
CDR3: CASSLGGAETQYF

size: -
J: TRBJ2-5
V: TRBV15
CDR3: CATSMGLAGQETQYF

size: once
J: TRBJ1-2
V: TRBV4-2
CDR3: CASSPGPTGNYGYTF

size: -
J: TRBJ2-5
V: TRBV9
CDR3: CASSVVPSGETQYF

size: -
J: TRBJ1-2
V: TRBV19
CDR3: CASSIPGQGNYGYTF

size: -
J: TRBJ1-2
V: TRBV28
CDR3: CAAGNYGYTF

size: few
J: TRBJ2-1
V: TRBV29-1
CDR3: CSVLRTRGNEQFF

size: -
J: TRBJ2-5
V: TRBV9
CDR3: CASSVGTSVETQYF

size: -
J: TRBJ1-4
V: TRBV21-1
CDR3: CASSKPYGRTATNEKLFF

size: once
J: TRBJ2-7
V: TRBV7-9
CDR3: CASSPYQAGSPYEQYF

size: once
J: TRBJ2-3
V: TRBV6-5
CDR3: CASSYADRVTDTQYF

size: few
J: TRBJ2-6
V: TRBV5-5
CDR3: CASSLGPGMEGANVLTF

size: -
J: TRBJ1-2
V: TRBV19
CDR3: CASSIARDYGYTF

size: -
J: TRBJ2-3
V: TRBV5-1
CDR3: CASSTGTTTDTQYF

size: -
J: TRBJ1-5
V: TRBV29-1
CDR3: CSVTFTGQPQHF

size: -
J: TRBJ1-5
V: TRBV11-2
CDR3: CASSAGNQPQHF

size: -
J: TRBJ1-5
V: TRBV10-3
CDR3: CAISESRLNQPQHF

size: few
J: TRBJ1-2
V: TRBV19
CDR3: CASSMGQTNYGYTF

size: -
J: TRBJ1-4
V: TRBV4-3
CDR3: CASSLTGGADEKLFF

size: few
J: TRBJ2-1
V: TRBV7-2
CDR3: CASSRLAGFNEQFF

size: -
J: TRBJ2-1
V: TRBV4-3
CDR3: CASSQDRTGFNEQFF

size: once
J: TRBJ1-1
V: TRBV9
CDR3: CASSRQGAGITEAFF

size: -
J: TRBJ2-7
V: TRBV15
CDR3: CATSSGQGGNWEQYF

size: -
J: TRBJ2-5
V: TRBV15
CDR3: CATSRDPPRLAGDPVVQETQYF

size: -
J: TRBJ2-5
V: TRBV9
CDR3: CASSTPREPPHF

size: -
J: TRBJ1-3
V: TRBV2
CDR3: CASSAQAISGNTIYF

size: few
J: TRBJ2-7
V: TRBV27
CDR3: CASSRLGEQYF